These 25 T cell receptor beta chains were sequenced from one sample in a study of blood T cell repertoires in COVID-19 (dated by TCRdb to 2020 to 2022). Receptor libraries were prepared by the immunoSEQ multiplex PCR assay. TCRdb re-hosts the immuneACCESS table, in-frame sequences only. Its copies lack some clones; in the studies checked, an unresolved V gene accounts for under half of them, and the cause for the rest is not known. The sample has around 190,000 clones on record, roughly 82% of them singletons. About 12% of the sample is in the top ten clones. Source material: peripheral blood. The receptors shown here come from a human donor in a cohort sampled during active COVID-19.

V usage is TRBV5-1 and J usage is TRBJ2-2; a possible D gene is TRBD2 (5 bases). Trimming took off 0 bases at V and 0 bases at J, with 12 bases between the two ends. CDR1 and CDR2 (germline): SGHRS, YFSETQ. The CDR3 has 17 residues. CDR3 in amino acids: CASSLAPPGSNTGELFF. CDR3 nucleotide sequence: TGCGCCAGCAGCTTGGCCCCGCCGGGATCGAACACCGGGGAGCTGTTTTTT.

Here the CDR3 DNA reads TGTGCCAGCAGCTTATACCAGACAGGTTATAATTCACCCCTCCACTTT. Encoded protein: CASSLYQTGYNSPLHF. The chain is built from TRBV7-2 and TRBJ1-6, with D maybe TRBD1 (6 bases). The V gene lost 2 bases and the J gene lost 4 bases, with 12 bases spanning the gap. CDR1 and CDR2 (germline): SGHTA, FQGNSA. The CDR3 is 16 amino acids.

V is TRBV29-1 and J is TRBJ1-5; 7 bases map to TRBD1. CDR3 length: 14 residues. Germline V gene sequence: CDR1 SQVTM, CDR2 ANQGSEA. Unmatched junction bases numbered 11, after V lost 7 bases and J lost 5 bases. The CDR3: CSALLRDSHQPQHF. The CDR3 DNA is TGCAGCGCCCTACTCCGGGACAGTCATCAGCCCCAGCATTTT.

This clone was counted a single time. This chain links TRBV5-5 with TRBJ2-2; perhaps TRBD2 as D (5 bases). CDR3 length: 15 amino acids. In germline, CDR1 is SGHKS, CDR2 YYEKEE (reference sequence). V was trimmed by 2 bases and J by 8 bases, leaving 16 bases between them. The CDR3 loop reads CASSLRRAWGGELFF. DNA for the CDR3: TGTGCCAGCAGCTTAAGGCGGGCATGGGGAGGGGAGCTGTTTTTT.

V gene TRBV19 combines with J gene TRBJ1-3, with D unresolved. The CDR3 runs to 13 residues. V lost 5 bases to trimming and J lost 4 bases, with 9 bases between them. Germline CDR1 LNHDA, CDR2 SQIVND (reference sequence). The CDR3 DNA reads as TGTGCCAGTAGTGCCCGAGGGGGAAACACCATATATTTT. The encoded protein is CASSARGGNTIYF.

J is TRBJ1-1 and V is TRBV11-3, with D unresolved. The CDR3 is 13 amino acids. V shed 1 base and J shed 3 bases, with 6 bases lying between them. Germline loops: CDR1 SGHNT, CDR2 YENEEA. This chain's CDR3 is CASSLARDTEAFF. As DNA, the CDR3 is TGTGCCAGCAGCTTAGCTCGGGACACTGAAGCTTTCTTT.

The rearrangement links TRBV6-5 to TRBJ2-7; 11 bases agree with TRBD2. Trimming removed 10 bases from V and 6 bases from J; junction bases left unmatched: 14. The CDR3 totals 15 residues. The germline V gene encodes CDR1 MNHEY and CDR2 SVGAGI. CDR3 DNA sequence: TGTGCCACCATCCAACTAGCGGGAGAGCGAGGCGAGCAGTACTTC. Protein: CATIQLAGERGEQYF.

This clone was picked up a small number of times. V and J are TRBV12-3 or TRBV12-4 and TRBJ2-5; tentative D call: TRBD1 (6 bases). There are 13 residues in the CDR3. Trimming took 3 bases from V and 13 from J, leaving 18 bases between them. CDR3 nucleotides: TGTGCCAGCAGTTTGGTGTTACAGGGTTTTCCGTACTTC. This encodes CASSLVLQGFPYF.

This clone appeared once. The V and J genes are TRBV5-1 and TRBJ1-1; 7 bases match TRBD1. Germline V lookup: CDR1 SGHRS, CDR2 YFSETQ. The CDR3 runs 17 residues. The junction had 14 bases not matched to a gene; V was cut back by 4 bases and J by 2 bases. The CDR3 loop is CASSPSRSGTANTEAFF. CDR3 DNA sequence: TGCGCCAGCAGCCCCTCCCGGTCGGGGACAGCTAACACTGAAGCTTTCTTT.

The chain employs TRBV6-1 and TRBJ2-3; TRBD2 is a possible D gene (6 bases). This CDR3 comprises 16 residues. Germline lookup yields CDR1 MNHNS and CDR2 SASEGT. V gave up 1 base and J gave up 1 base, with 12 bases separating them. In DNA, the CDR3 is TGTGCCAGCAGTGAAGATGCGGGATGGGGCACAGATACGCAGTATTTT. Translating it yields CASSEDAGWGTDTQYF.

V is TRBV2 and J is TRBJ2-2; the D gene is possibly TRBD2 (6 bases). V was cut by 6 bases and J by 4 bases, with 9 bases left in between. CDR1 is SNHLY and CDR2 is FYNNEI in the germline V gene. This CDR3 contains 13 residues. For the CDR3, the DNA is TGTGCCAGCAGGCTGGGACTCACCGGGGAGCTGTTTTTT. Its protein product is CASRLGLTGELFF.

As concerns this clone: The sample holds other DNA sequences that translate to the same CDR3. The chain has TRBV28 and TRBJ1-5; D unresolved. The V and J ends lost 2 bases and 3 bases respectively, with 8 bases between them. This CDR3 contains 14 residues. Germline CDR1 MDHEN, CDR2 SYDVKM. Written as DNA, the CDR3 is TGTGCCAGCAGTTTAACCGGGATCAATCAGCCCCAGCATTTT. Translated: CASSLTGINQPQHF.

Ten or more counts support this clone. The same CDR3 also results from other DNA sequences found in this sample. This sequence joins TRBV5-1 and TRBJ2-5, with D possibly matching TRBD2 (5 bases). The CDR3 runs 14 residues. Germline CDR1 SGHRS, CDR2 YFSETQ. Trimming took off 0 bases at V and 1 base at J, with 7 bases between the two ends. CDR3 bases: TGCGCCAGCAGCTTGGTAGCGAGCCAAGAGACCCAGTACTTC. This codes for CASSLVASQETQYF.

This chain links TRBV4-1 with TRBJ2-7, with 10 bases lining up with TRBD2. This CDR3 is built from 15 residues. The germline V gene encodes CDR1 MGHRA and CDR2 YSYEKL. V dropped 2 bases and J dropped 2; count of bases not matched to a gene: 3. For the CDR3, the DNA is TGCGCCAGCAGCCAACCGGGACTAGCGACCTACGAGCAGTACTTC. Translation: CASSQPGLATYEQYF.

This clone was detected only a few times. The chain carries TRBV28 and TRBJ2-1; weak D call: TRBD2 (7 bases). The CDR3 consists of 15 residues. CDR1 and CDR2 from the germline V gene are MDHEN and SYDVKM. V was cut by 11 bases and J by 6 bases, with 23 bases left in between. Here the CDR3 DNA reads TGTGCCTCCCGAGGGGGGGGCGAGGTGAGCAATGAGCAGTTCTTC. As protein: CASRGGGEVSNEQFF.

This clone was detected many times. The chain employs TRBV4-1 and TRBJ2-7, with D possibly matching TRBD1 (5 bases). Germline CDR1 is MGHRA and CDR2 is YSYEKL. The V end lost 1 base, the J end lost 2 bases, and 12 bases lay between the germline ends. The CDR3 has 15 amino acids. CDR3 loop: CASSQGTMQTYEQYF. The CDR3 coding sequence is TGCGCCAGCAGCCAAGGGACAATGCAGACCTACGAGCAGTACTTC.

The chain carries TRBV28 and TRBJ2-4; TRBD1 agrees at 8 bases. Looked up from germline, CDR1 is MDHEN and CDR2 is SYDVKM. The CDR3 has 14 amino acids. J gave up 8 bases and V 6 bases, and 9 bases lay outside the gene matches. CDR3 protein: CASRYSDRGDIQYF. CDR3 nucleotides: TGTGCCAGCAGATACAGTGACAGGGGAGACATTCAGTACTTC.

This clone appeared once. The gene calls are TRBV6-5 and TRBJ2-1; 7 bases align to TRBD2. V lost 3 bases and J lost 6; bases outside the gene matches: 8. Germline V CDR1 and CDR2: MNHEY, SVGAGI. The CDR3 has 15 amino acids. The CDR3 protein is CASSYMAGVSNEQFF. The CDR3 bases are TGTGCCAGCAGTTATATGGCGGGAGTCTCCAATGAGCAGTTCTTC.

This clone occurred once. The V and J genes are TRBV5-1 and TRBJ1-1; the match to TRBD1 covers 8 bases. Looked up from germline, CDR1 is SGHRS and CDR2 is YFSETQ. The CDR3 runs 14 residues. J was trimmed by 5 bases and V by 2 bases; bases with no gene match: 5. CDR3 bases: TGCGCCAGCAGCTTCACTACAGGGGGAACTGAAGCTTTCTTT. This codes for CASSFTTGGTEAFF.

There are a few counts of this clone. The chain links TRBV13 to TRBJ2-7, with 7 bases that match TRBD2. Germline CDR1 is PRHDT and CDR2 is FYEKMQ (reference sequence). The CDR3 spans 14 residues. Losses at the gene ends were 3 bases for V and 2 bases for J; bases not matched to a gene: 4. The CDR3, as DNA: TGTGCCAGCAGCTTTGCCCTAGCGGCCTACGAGCAGTACTTC. The encoded protein is CASSFALAAYEQYF.

Only a few counts were recorded for this clone. The chain combines TRBV7-9 with TRBJ2-5, with D possibly TRBD2 on 6 matching bases. V lost 5 bases and J 2 bases, leaving 15 bases between the germline ends. The CDR3 has 15 residues. Germline V gene lookup returns CDR1 SEHNR and CDR2 FQNEAQ (reference sequence). The CDR3 reads CASSPKTRLQETQYF. As DNA, the CDR3 is TGTGCCAGCAGCCCCAAGACTAGGTTACAAGAGACCCAGTACTTC.

The gene calls are TRBV7-2 and TRBJ2-5, with TRBD2 as a possible D gene (6 bases). The CDR3 is 15 residues long. V lost 5 bases, J lost 9 bases, and 22 bases lay in between. Germline assignment: CDR1 SGHTA and CDR2 FQGNSA. Here the CDR3 reads CASSTDIGGNSAQYF. The CDR3 bases are TGTGCCAGCAGCACGGACATTGGGGGGAATTCGGCCCAGTACTTC.

The CDR3: CASSETSGYQETQYF. CDR3 sequence (DNA): TGCGCCAGCAGTGAGACCAGCGGCTACCAAGAGACCCAGTACTTC. The V gene is TRBV10-2, the J gene TRBJ2-5; a possible D gene is TRBD2 (5 bases). Germline V gene lookup returns CDR1 WSHSY and CDR2 SAAADI. This CDR3 contains 15 residues. V was cut by 2 bases and J by 0 bases, with 10 bases left in between.

CDR3 DNA: TGTGCCAGCAGCTTTATCCCGACGAGGACTAGCGGGGGGGTCGTTACGCAGTATTTT. This gives the protein CASSFIPTRTSGGVVTQYF. The chain employs TRBV11-2 and TRBJ2-3, with TRBD2 identical over 15 bases. Germline V gene lookup returns CDR1 SGHAT and CDR2 FQNNGV. The trim removed 3 bases at V and 8 bases at J, leaving 15 bases unmatched. CDR3 length: 19 amino acids.

The chain employs TRBV6-1 and TRBJ2-2; 10 nucleotides align to TRBD2. V was pared by 4 bases and J by 1 base, with 6 bases of the junction left unmatched. The CDR3 is 17 amino acids. Germline V gene data show CDR1 as MNHNS and CDR2 as SASEGT. The CDR3 is CASSGGLAVLNTGELFF. CDR3 coding DNA: TGTGCCAGCAGTGGAGGACTAGCGGTTTTGAACACCGGGGAGCTGTTTTTT.